These 30 T cell receptor beta chains were all obtained from the same sample, sequenced in a study of blood T cell repertoires in COVID-19. The assay was immunoSEQ multiplex PCR, and TCRdb's table has in-frame clones only and misses some. Among tens of thousands of clones, roughly 82% were seen once, and the ten largest hold roughly 22%. The sequenced material came from peripheral blood. The origin of the receptors is a human donor in a cohort sampled during active COVID-19.

The rearrangement joins TRBV12-1 to TRBJ1-2; TRBD1 is the table's D call, not checked against the DNA. TRBV12-1 is assigned pseudogene status. This CDR3 has 14 amino acids. The CDR3 region is CASSPRDNSYGYTF. The CDR3 DNA follows: TGTGCCAGCAGCCCTCGGGACAATTCCTATGGCTACACCTTC.

V and J are TRBV7-2 and TRBJ1-6, with D possibly being TRBD1 (6 bases). The CDR3 has 15 residues. Germline lookup yields CDR1 SGHTA and CDR2 FQGNSA. V lost 2 bases, J lost 10 bases, and 15 bases lay in between. The CDR3 DNA sequence: TGTGCCAGCAGCTTAATACAGGGCAGGGTATCACCCCTCCACTTT. Protein product: CASSLIQGRVSPLHF.

In nucleotides, the CDR3 is TGTGCCAGCAGCTTGGCCGGGGGGCCCTATGGCTACACCTTC. It is translated as CASSLAGGPYGYTF. V usage is TRBV5-6 and J usage is TRBJ1-2, with D tentatively TRBD1 (6 bases). The CDR3 runs 14 residues. V dropped 0 bases and J dropped 4 bases, with 10 bases sitting between them. In germline, CDR1 is SGHDT, CDR2 YYEEEE. The entire variable domain, with the rest obtained from reference TRBV5-6 and TRBJ1-2, is as follows: DAGVTQSPTHLIKTRGQQVTLRCSPKSGHDTVSWYQQALGQGPQFIFQYYEEEERQRGNFPDRFSGHQFPNYSSELNVNALLLGDSALYLCASSLAGGPYGYTFGSGTRLTVV.

The chain couples TRBV6-1 to TRBJ1-5, with D perhaps matching TRBD1 (5 bases). V was cut by 1 base and J by 6 bases, with 16 bases left in between. Per germline, CDR1 MNHNS and CDR2 SASEGT. CDR3 length: 16 residues. The CDR3 nucleotides are TGTGCCAGCAGTGAAGGTTTGGGGGGGTACCGTCAGCCCCAGCATTTT. It translates to CASSEGLGGYRQPQHF.

The chain combines TRBV7-2 with TRBJ2-2; unclear D gene. There are 15 residues in the CDR3. V shed 2 bases and J shed 5 bases, with 12 bases lying between them. Germline CDR1 is SGHTA and CDR2 is FQGNSA. The CDR3 DNA is TGTGCCAGCAGCTTAAATCCCGGGTGGACCGGGGAGCTGTTTTTT. As protein: CASSLNPGWTGELFF.

The rearrangement links TRBV19 to TRBJ1-1; TRBD1 might be the D (6 bases). Per germline, CDR1 LNHDA and CDR2 SQIVND (reference sequence). This CDR3 has 15 amino acids. Trimming left V 3 bases short and J 11 bases short, with 22 bases between. The CDR3 nucleotides read TGTGCCAGTAGTATCGGGACACGAGGGTCCGCGGTGGCTTTCTTT. Translating gives CASSIGTRGSAVAFF. Full variable domain (missing parts from reference TRBV19 and TRBJ1-1): DGGITQSPKYLFRKEGQNVTLSCEQNLNHDAMYWYRQDPGQGLRLIYYSQIVNDFQKGDIAEGYSVSREKKESFPLTVTSAQKNPTAFYLCASSIGTRGSAVAFFGQGTRLTVV.

V gene TRBV3-1 (or the pseudogene TRBV3-2) combines with J gene TRBJ1-1; D is unclear. V lost 1 base, J lost 1 base, and 4 bases lay in between. This CDR3 is 13 amino acids long. Germline loops: CDR1 LGHDT, CDR2 YNNKEL (reference sequence). This CDR3 reads CASSQAKNTEAFF. CDR3 coding DNA: TGTGCCAGCAGCCAAGCAAAGAACACTGAAGCTTTCTTT.

J is TRBJ1-2 and V is TRBV7-2; a weak D match, TRBD1 (5 bases). Germline loops: CDR1 SGHTA, CDR2 FQGNSA. V was cut by 1 base and J by 8 bases, with 11 bases left in between. The CDR3 sequence is 13 residues long. CDR3 DNA sequence: TGTGCCAGCAGCTTAGATGCAGGGCAGGGCTACACCTTC. Encoded protein: CASSLDAGQGYTF.

The chain uses TRBV28 and TRBJ1-2, with D uncertain. CDR1 and CDR2 from the germline V gene are MDHEN and SYDVKM. The CDR3 totals 13 residues. The ends were cut back, 4 bases at V and 7 bases at J, with 13 bases in the middle. The DNA of the CDR3 is TGTGCCAGCAGTTCCACGGAGGCGTTTGGCTACACCTTC. This sequence encodes CASSSTEAFGYTF.

This rearrangement joins TRBV9 to TRBJ2-1; possible D gene TRBD2, 5 bases. This CDR3 contains 12 residues. Germline CDR1 is SGDLS and CDR2 is YYNGEE. Deletions cut 4 bases from V and 9 bases from J, with 11 bases between. The CDR3 is CASSQDEGEQFF. CDR3 nucleotide sequence: TGTGCCAGCAGCCAGGACGAGGGTGAGCAGTTCTTC.

The rearrangement joins TRBV28 to TRBJ1-2, with 7 bases lining up with TRBD1. The J segment lost 5 bases and the V segment lost 6 bases, leaving 3 bases of the junction unmatched. The germline gives CDR1 MDHEN, CDR2 SYDVKM. The CDR3 loop spans 12 amino acids. The CDR3 DNA reads TGTGCCAGCAGCCGGGACAGATATGGCTACACCTTC. As protein: CASSRDRYGYTF.

The V and J genes are TRBV4-1 and TRBJ1-1; 9 bases agree with TRBD1. J gave up 1 base and V 4 bases, and 4 bases lay outside the gene matches. The CDR3 consists of 15 residues. Germline values: CDR1 MGHRA, CDR2 YSYEKL. For the CDR3, the DNA is TGCGCCAGCAGCCGCGGGGACAGGGAGAACACTGAAGCTTTCTTT. Translated, it gives CASSRGDRENTEAFF.

This chain joins TRBV3-1 (or the pseudogene TRBV3-2) and TRBJ2-2, with TRBD1 matching over 7 bases. The V segment lost 4 bases and the J segment 4 bases; nucleotides outside the gene matches: 6. The CDR3 runs to 15 residues. Germline V gene sequence: CDR1 LGHDT, CDR2 YNNKEL (reference sequence). The CDR3 loop is CASSPDRAVTGELFF. Written as DNA, the CDR3 is TGTGCCAGCAGCCCCGACAGGGCCGTCACCGGGGAGCTGTTTTTT.

The chain couples TRBV9 to TRBJ1-5, with 8 nucleotides matching TRBD1. Germline lookup yields CDR1 SGDLS and CDR2 YYNGEE. This CDR3 is 17 amino acids long. Trimming removed 5 bases from V and 6 bases from J; junction bases left unmatched: 16. This CDR3 reads CASRWDRSRGQGQPQHF. CDR3 nucleotides: TGTGCCAGCAGGTGGGACAGGTCAAGGGGCCAAGGTCAGCCCCAGCATTTT.

This chain links TRBV11-2 with TRBJ1-6; D is uncertain. Trimming took 1 base from V and 6 from J, leaving 7 bases between them. Germline CDR1 is SGHAT and CDR2 is FQNNGV. The CDR3 spans 14 residues. The CDR3 nucleotides read TGTGCCAGCAGCTTAGGCGGGTTTAATTCACCCCTCCACTTT. Translated: CASSLGGFNSPLHF.

The chain joins TRBV11-2 to TRBJ2-2; D remains unclear. This CDR3 region has 14 residues. Germline V gene sequence: CDR1 SGHAT, CDR2 FQNNGV. Trimming removed 0 bases from V and 2 bases from J, with 4 bases in between. The DNA of the CDR3 is TGTGCCAGCAGCTTAGAGACTAACACCGGGGAGCTGTTTTTT. Protein product: CASSLETNTGELFF.

V is TRBV28 and J is TRBJ2-3; D remains unclear. Germline V lookup: CDR1 MDHEN, CDR2 SYDVKM. The germline V and J ends were trimmed by 3 bases and 5 bases, with 9 bases remaining between them. The CDR3 is 13 amino acids. The CDR3 bases are TGTGCCAGCAGTTTTCAGTTCCGAGATACGCAGTATTTT. Its translation is CASSFQFRDTQYF. Full variable domain (outside the CDR3, taken from reference TRBV28 and TRBJ2-3): DVKVTQSSRYLVKRTGEKVFLECVQDMDHENMFWYRQDPGLGLRLIYFSYDVKMKEKGDIPEGYSVSREKKERFSLILESASTNQTSMYLCASSFQFRDTQYFGPGTRLTVL.

This chain joins TRBV5-5 and TRBJ2-3; the D is unclear. Trimming shortened V by 2 bases and J by 2 bases, and 9 bases separated the two germline ends. This CDR3 is 14 amino acids long. From germline, CDR1 is SGHKS and CDR2 YYEKEE (reference sequence). CDR3 loop: CASSFADPTDTQYF. In nucleotides, the CDR3 is TGTGCCAGCAGCTTCGCAGATCCCACAGATACGCAGTATTTT. The entire variable domain, with the rest obtained from reference TRBV5-5 and TRBJ2-3, is as follows: DAGVTQSPTHLIKTRGQQVTLRCSPISGHKSVSWYQQVLGQGPQFIFQYYEKEERGRGNFPDRFSARQFPNYSSELNVNALLLGDSALYLCASSFADPTDTQYFGPGTRLTVL.

This chain uses TRBV10-1 with TRBJ2-2; 13 nucleotides align to TRBD2. The length of the CDR3 is 17 residues. Germline V CDR1 and CDR2: WNHNN, SYGVQD (reference sequence). V was pared by 6 bases and J by 3 bases, with 7 bases of the junction left unmatched. The CDR3 nucleotides are TGCGCCAGCAGCCAGACTAGCGGGGGGACATACACCGGGGAGCTGTTTTTT. This codes for CASSQTSGGTYTGELFF.

The chain couples TRBV9 to TRBJ2-1, with 7 bases lining up with TRBD2. The CDR3 is 14 residues long. Germline loops: CDR1 SGDLS, CDR2 YYNGEE. With V trimmed by 4 bases and J by 3 bases, 4 bases remained unmatched. The CDR3 loop reads CASSPGGNYNEQFF. The CDR3 bases are TGTGCCAGCAGCCCGGGGGGAAACTACAATGAGCAGTTCTTC.

The rearrangement uses TRBV9 and TRBJ2-2; 7 bases map to TRBD1. Trimming cost V 1 base and J 4 bases; bases outside gene matches: 7. CDR3 size: 16 residues. Germline V gene lookup returns CDR1 SGDLS and CDR2 YYNGEE. This CDR3 is CASSVNLGGATGELFF. The CDR3 bases are TGTGCCAGCAGCGTAAACTTAGGGGGCGCCACCGGGGAGCTGTTTTTT.

The rearrangement uses TRBV28 and TRBJ2-7; no firm D call. The V and J ends lost 7 bases and 0 bases respectively, with 10 bases between them. Germline CDR1 MDHEN, CDR2 SYDVKM. The CDR3 totals 13 residues. CDR3 DNA sequence: TGTGCCAGCATCAGCAGAGGCTCCTACGAGCAGTACTTC. Its protein product is CASISRGSYEQYF. The entire variable domain, with the rest obtained from reference TRBV28 and TRBJ2-7, is as follows: DVKVTQSSRYLVKRTGEKVFLECVQDMDHENMFWYRQDPGLGLRLIYFSYDVKMKEKGDIPEGYSVSREKKERFSLILESASTNQTSMYLCASISRGSYEQYFGPGTRLTVT.

This clone was counted a few times. V is TRBV29-1 and J is TRBJ2-7, with D perhaps given as TRBD1 or TRBD2 (5 bases each). Germline V gives CDR1 SQVTM, CDR2 ANQGSEA. V shed 7 bases and J shed 5 bases, with 12 bases lying between them. This CDR3 comprises 11 residues. The CDR3: CSGDESDEQYF. CDR3 coding DNA: TGCAGCGGGGACGAATCGGACGAGCAGTACTTC.

This clone was detected a few times. The chain joins TRBV5-6 to TRBJ1-5; 7 bases align to TRBD1. The CDR3 consists of 12 residues. J lost 13 bases, V lost 2 bases, and 6 bases had no gene match. The germline V gene encodes CDR1 SGHDT and CDR2 YYEEEE. The CDR3 DNA follows: TGTGCCAGCAGCTTCGGGACAGCCGCACAGCATTTT. It specifies CASSFGTAAQHF.

The chain employs TRBV3-1 (or the pseudogene TRBV3-2) and TRBJ2-3; 8 bases are shared with TRBD2. The CDR3 is made up of 16 amino acids. Per germline, CDR1 LGHDT and CDR2 YNNKEL (reference sequence). The V gene end was trimmed by 0 bases and the J gene end by 3 bases; junction bases not matched to a gene: 5. The CDR3 loop is CASSQEWASGTDTQYF. The CDR3 DNA is TGTGCCAGCAGCCAAGAATGGGCTAGCGGGACAGATACGCAGTATTTT.

The chain recombines TRBV5-1 with TRBJ2-7; 9 bases fit TRBD1. The CDR3 is made up of 13 amino acids. Germline V gives CDR1 SGHRS, CDR2 YFSETQ. The V and J ends lost 0 bases and 5 bases, in that order; junction bases with no gene match: 0. CDR3 DNA sequence: TGCGCCAGCAGCTTGGGGGACAGGGACGAGCAGTACTTC. Residues: CASSLGDRDEQYF. The full variable domain, completed using reference TRBV5-1 and TRBJ2-7, is KAGVTQTPRYLIKTRGQQVTLSCSPISGHRSVSWYQQTPGQGLQFLFEYFSETQRNKGNFPGRFSGRQFSNSRSEMNVSTLELGDSALYLCASSLGDRDEQYFGPGTRLTVT.

The J gene is TRBJ1-2, the V gene TRBV9, with 7 bases lining up with TRBD1. The length of the CDR3 is 15 residues. J gave up 2 bases and V 4 bases, and 8 bases lay outside the gene matches. Germline lookup yields CDR1 SGDLS and CDR2 YYNGEE. The CDR3 sequence: CASSPPSTGNYGYTF. CDR3 DNA sequence: TGTGCCAGCAGCCCTCCCTCGACAGGGAACTATGGCTACACCTTC. Full variable domain (rest looked up from reference TRBV9 and TRBJ1-2): DSGVTQTPKHLITATGQRVTLRCSPRSGDLSVYWYQQSLDQGLQFLIQYYNGEERAKGNILERFSAQQFPDLHSELNLSSLELGDSALYFCASSPPSTGNYGYTFGSGTRLTVV.

The chain employs TRBV20-1 and TRBJ1-6; 7 positions match TRBD1. CDR3 size: 16 residues. Germline-derived CDR1 and CDR2 are DFQATT and SNEGSKA (reference sequence). V trimming: 3 bases; J trimming: 0 bases; junction bases outside the gene matches: 5. CDR3 protein: CSASGDSGSYNSPLHF. In nucleotides, the CDR3 is TGCAGTGCTAGTGGGGACAGCGGCTCCTATAATTCACCCCTCCACTTT.

This chain connects TRBV12-5 to TRBJ1-1; 9 bases line up with TRBD1. V shed 1 base and J 5 bases; nucleotides not matched to a gene: 2. CDR3 length equals 14 residues. Germline V CDR1 and CDR2: LGHNT, FRNRAP. The CDR3 coding sequence is TGTGCTAGTGGTTTGGGGACAGGGGCGACTGAAGCTTTCTTT. This sequence encodes CASGLGTGATEAFF.

V is TRBV15 and J is TRBJ1-4, with D hard to call. This CDR3 spans 13 amino acids. The germline CDR1 and CDR2 sequences are LNHNV and YYDKDF (reference sequence). Trimming shortened V by 4 bases and J by 8 bases, and 11 bases separated the two germline ends. CDR3 in amino acids: CATSKGVREKLFF. CDR3 sequence (DNA): TGTGCCACCAGCAAGGGAGTTCGGGAAAAACTGTTTTTT.